The sequence of this TCR beta chain was determined in a study of blood T cell repertoires in COVID-19. Looked up from germline, CDR1 is MNHEY and CDR2 is SVGAGI. This CDR3 is built from 13 residues. Trimming took 3 bases from V and 5 from J, leaving 11 bases between them. Assay: immunoSEQ multiplex PCR; the TCRdb copy retains only in-frame clones and omits some. The sample has around 150,000 clones; roughly four fifths are singletons. In its sample, this clone was seen once. Sequencing input: peripheral blood. The receptor was derived from a woman older than 75 with acute or convalescent COVID-19. The rearrangement joins TRBV6-5 to TRBJ2-7; D is possibly TRBD2 (6 bases). The CDR3 loop reads CASSYAGFDEQYF. The CDR3 DNA reads as TGTGCCAGCAGTTATGCGGGGTTCGACGAGCAGTACTTC.